The 10 T cell receptor beta chains below were found in one sample sequenced in a study of blood T cell repertoires in COVID-19. Only in-frame clones appear in the TCRdb table, and some are missing; sequencing was by immunoSEQ multiplex PCR. The sample has hundreds of thousands of clones, just over 85% seen once. The sample was PBMCs or T cells enriched from blood (not recorded which). Receptors were obtained from a young man who had recovered from COVID-19.

The chain links TRBV5-6 to TRBJ2-3; TRBD2 agrees at 7 bases. Germline V gene data show CDR1 as SGHDT and CDR2 as YYEEEE. Trimming took 1 base from V and 4 from J; bases not matched to a gene: 12. This CDR3 has 17 amino acids. CDR3: CASSLQGGTPAPDTQYF. As DNA, the CDR3 is TGTGCCAGCAGCTTGCAGGGAGGGACCCCGGCCCCAGATACGCAGTATTTT.

This clone occurred once. The chain carries TRBV5-1 and TRBJ2-3; 7 nucleotides match TRBD1. Unmatched junction bases numbered 11, after V lost 4 bases and J lost 0 bases. Germline CDR1 and CDR2: SGHRS and YFSETQ. This CDR3 contains 17 residues. The CDR3 nucleotides read TGCGCCAGCAGCGCCGGCTCCGGGACAGCTAGCACAGATACGCAGTATTTT. Its protein product is CASSAGSGTASTDTQYF.

The V call is TRBV7-9, the J call TRBJ2-5; D gene uncertain. Between the trimmed V and J ends, which lost 5 bases and 4 bases, there was a span of 8 bases. CDR3 length equals 12 residues. The germline V gene has CDR1 SEHNR and CDR2 FQNEAQ (reference sequence). The CDR3 spells CASSLLRETQYF. In DNA form, the CDR3 reads TGTGCCAGCAGCCTCCTAAGAGAGACCCAGTACTTC.

The chain recombines TRBV6-5 with TRBJ1-1; D possibly corresponds to TRBD1 (6 bases). Per germline, CDR1 MNHEY and CDR2 SVGAGI. Between the trimmed V and J ends, which lost 7 bases and 8 bases, there was a span of 20 bases. The CDR3 spans 14 residues. CDR3 DNA sequence: TGTGCCAGCATCCCCCTCCGGGACACGGCGGAAGCTTTCTTT. It encodes CASIPLRDTAEAFF.

This clone was recorded once. CDR3 bases: TGTGCCAGCAGCTTATTCTTCACCGCTAGCGGGGGACCCACGCAGTATTTT. Protein sequence: CASSLFFTASGGPTQYF. This rearrangement joins TRBV11-2 to TRBJ2-3, with TRBD2 identical over 10 bases. The CDR3 contains 17 residues. CDR1 and CDR2 from the germline V gene are SGHAT and FQNNGV. V shed 2 bases, J shed 9 bases, and the junction held 14 bases outside the gene matches.

This clone turned up a few times. This sequence joins TRBV5-1 and TRBJ1-1; TRBD1 matches at 8 bases. V lost 4 bases, J lost 2 bases, and 4 bases stayed unmatched. The CDR3 runs 14 residues. Germline-derived CDR1 and CDR2 are SGHRS and YFSETQ. The DNA for the CDR3 is TGCGCCAGCAGCGAGGGGACAGGCAACACTGAAGCTTTCTTT. Translated: CASSEGTGNTEAFF.

This sequence joins TRBV6-5 and TRBJ1-2; perhaps TRBD1 as D (5 bases). Germline loops: CDR1 MNHEY, CDR2 SVGAGI. CDR3 length equals 14 residues. The V gene lost 2 bases and the J gene lost 1 base, with 8 bases spanning the gap. The CDR3 is CASSYPQGNYGYTF. In nucleotides, the CDR3 is TGTGCCAGCAGTTACCCTCAGGGTAACTATGGCTACACCTTC.

The gene calls are TRBV30 and TRBJ1-3, with 10 bases lining up with TRBD1. The CDR3 runs to 15 residues. V lost 3 bases to trimming and J lost 0 bases; unmatched junction nucleotides: 2. Germline V gene sequence: CDR1 GTSNPN, CDR2 SVGIG (reference sequence). The CDR3, as DNA: TGTGCCTGGAGGGACAGGGGGAGCTCTGGAAACACCATATATTTT. This codes for CAWRDRGSSGNTIYF.

The V and J genes are TRBV6-5 and TRBJ1-2, with 11 bases lining up with TRBD1. V lost 6 bases to trimming and J lost 4 bases; unmatched junction nucleotides: 4. Germline V gene sequence: CDR1 MNHEY, CDR2 SVGAGI. This CDR3 comprises 14 residues. CDR3 region: CASSGQGAIYGYTF. The CDR3 DNA follows: TGTGCCAGCAGCGGACAGGGGGCAATCTATGGCTACACCTTC.

J is TRBJ2-1 and V is TRBV27, with TRBD2 identical over 7 bases. The V gene end was trimmed by 3 bases and the J gene end by 11 bases; junction bases not matched to a gene: 4. The CDR3 runs to 12 residues. In germline, CDR1 is MNHEY, CDR2 SMNVEV (reference sequence). CDR3 sequence (DNA): TGTGCCAGCAGTTTGGTGGGAGGGCAGCAGTTCTTC. It yields the protein CASSLVGGQQFF.